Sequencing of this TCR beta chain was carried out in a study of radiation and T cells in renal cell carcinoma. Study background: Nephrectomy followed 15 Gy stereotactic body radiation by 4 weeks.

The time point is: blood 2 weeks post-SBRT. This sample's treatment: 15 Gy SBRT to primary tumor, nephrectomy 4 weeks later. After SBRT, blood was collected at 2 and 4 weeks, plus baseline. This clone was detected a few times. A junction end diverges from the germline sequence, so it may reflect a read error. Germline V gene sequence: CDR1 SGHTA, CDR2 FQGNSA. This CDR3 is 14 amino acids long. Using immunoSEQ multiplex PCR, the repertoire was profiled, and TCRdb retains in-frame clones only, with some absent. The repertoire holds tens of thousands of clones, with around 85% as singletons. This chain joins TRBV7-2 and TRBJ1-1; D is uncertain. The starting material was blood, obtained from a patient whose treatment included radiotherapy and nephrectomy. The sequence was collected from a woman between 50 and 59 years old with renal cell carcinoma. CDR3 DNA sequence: TGTGCCAGCAGCTTAGTAGGAGGGAACGCTGAAGCTTTCTTT. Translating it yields CASSLVGGNAEAFF.